The 19 T cell receptor beta chains presented below share a single source sample, sequenced in a study of blood T cell repertoires in COVID-19. Assay used: immunoSEQ multiplex PCR; TCRdb lists only in-frame clones, some missing. This table holds approximately 210,000 clones, roughly 80% found once. The sample consisted of peripheral blood. The source is a human donor in a cohort sampled during active COVID-19.

V and J are TRBV30 and TRBJ2-1, with D perhaps TRBD2 (6 bases). V lost 8 bases and J 0 bases, leaving 17 bases between the germline ends. CDR1 and CDR2 (germline): GTSNPN, SVGIG (reference sequence). CDR3 length: 15 amino acids. The CDR3 sequence is CADPIGTVSYNEQFF. The CDR3 region has the DNA TGTGCCGATCCTATCGGGACTGTCTCCTACAATGAGCAGTTCTTC.

The rearrangement uses TRBV28 and TRBJ1-1; D gene uncertain. CDR3 length equals 12 residues. Deletions cut 5 bases from V and 11 bases from J, with 15 bases between. Germline V CDR1 and CDR2: MDHEN, SYDVKM. The CDR3: CASSSKRVRAFF. CDR3 bases: TGTGCCAGCAGTAGCAAGAGGGTTCGGGCTTTCTTT.

This clone was counted a few times. The CDR3 loop is CASSYARAGAYGYTF. CDR3 in DNA: TGTGCCAGCAGTTACGCACGGGCAGGGGCCTATGGCTACACCTTC. The V gene is TRBV6-5, the J gene TRBJ1-2, with D tentatively TRBD1 (6 bases). V gave up 2 bases and J gave up 4 bases, with 14 bases separating them. CDR3 size: 15 residues. CDR1 is MNHEY, CDR2 SVGAGI, per germline.

This clone was counted a single time. This chain links TRBV11-1 with TRBJ2-5; D perhaps matches TRBD2 (5 bases). CDR1 and CDR2 from the germline V gene are SGHAT and FQDESV (reference sequence). CDR3 size: 14 residues. The ends were cut back, 1 base at V and 5 bases at J, with 11 bases in the middle. The CDR3 loop reads CASSLDASWETQYF. The CDR3 nucleotides are TGTGCCAGCAGCTTAGATGCTAGCTGGGAGACCCAGTACTTC.

The chain links TRBV6-2 or TRBV6-3 to TRBJ1-2; 7 bases match TRBD1. Germline CDR1 reads MNHEY; CDR2 reads SVGEGT. The CDR3 contains 14 residues. Losses at the gene ends were 6 bases for V and 6 bases for J; bases not matched to a gene: 10. This CDR3 is CASSRSDRVHGYTF. Here the CDR3 DNA reads TGTGCCAGCAGCCGTAGCGACAGGGTCCATGGCTACACCTTC.

The V call is TRBV19, the J call TRBJ1-5; no clear D. CDR3 size: 13 residues. Germline V lookup: CDR1 LNHDA, CDR2 SQIVND (reference sequence). The germline V and J ends were trimmed by 0 bases and 4 bases, with 4 bases remaining between them. CDR3 in DNA: TGTGCCAGTAGTATAGAACAGAATCAGCCCCAGCATTTT. This encodes CASSIEQNQPQHF.

The V call is TRBV27, the J call TRBJ2-4; 7 nucleotides line up with TRBD1. Germline CDR1 reads MNHEY; CDR2 reads SMNVEV (reference sequence). The J segment lost 3 bases and the V segment lost 2 bases, leaving 4 bases of the junction unmatched. The CDR3 runs to 15 residues. The CDR3 sequence: CASSLDRVGKNIQYF. The CDR3 DNA reads as TGTGCCAGCAGTTTAGACAGGGTTGGCAAAAACATTCAGTACTTC.

This clone was recorded only once. The chain joins TRBV6-5 to TRBJ1-1; D is perhaps TRBD1 (5 bases). CDR3 size: 13 residues. The germline V gene has CDR1 MNHEY and CDR2 SVGAGI. Trimming removed 7 bases at V and 6 bases at J, with 15 bases between. The DNA for the CDR3 is TGTGCCAGCAACGAACAGGAACGGTCTGAAGCTTTCTTT. Amino acids: CASNEQERSEAFF.

This clone came up a few times. The sample carries other DNA sequences with the same CDR3. The J gene is TRBJ2-5, the V gene TRBV12-3 or TRBV12-4; no firm D call. This CDR3 is 11 amino acids long. The V end was cut by 5 bases, the J end by 4 bases, with 5 bases between. Written as DNA, the CDR3 is TGTGCCAGCAGTCTCCGAGAGACCCAGTACTTC. Amino acids: CASSLRETQYF.

CDR3 DNA sequence: TGTGCCACCAGCGGAAAATCTTGGGGAGCTAACGTAAACACTGAAGCTTTCTTT. Its protein product is CATSGKSWGANVNTEAFF. The J gene is TRBJ1-1, the V gene TRBV15, with no clear D. In germline, CDR1 is LNHNV, CDR2 YYDKDF (reference sequence). The V and J ends lost 5 bases and 2 bases respectively, with 24 bases between them. This CDR3 has 18 residues.

V usage is TRBV11-2 and J usage is TRBJ2-7, with 12 positions matching TRBD1. Germline-derived CDR1 and CDR2 are SGHAT and FQNNGV. The CDR3 extends over 15 amino acids. V dropped 5 bases and J dropped 7; count of bases not matched to a gene: 9. The CDR3 here is CASSTPGQGAGEQYF. CDR3 nucleotides: TGTGCCAGCAGCACCCCGGGACAGGGGGCGGGGGAGCAGTACTTC.

The chain couples TRBV6-5 to TRBJ2-5, with 7 bases lining up with TRBD1. This CDR3 region has 15 residues. CDR1 is MNHEY and CDR2 is SVGAGI in the germline V gene. J gave up 5 bases and V 2 bases, and 8 bases lay outside the gene matches. In DNA form, the CDR3 reads TGTGCCAGCAGTTACAGGGGGCGTCCCTCCGAGACCCAGTACTTC. It yields the protein CASSYRGRPSETQYF.

The J gene is TRBJ1-1, the V gene TRBV5-5; D gene unclear. The CDR3 contains 13 residues. Per germline, CDR1 SGHKS and CDR2 YYEKEE (reference sequence). With 2 bases removed from V and 4 bases from J, the gap between germline ends came to 9 bases. In nucleotides, the CDR3 is TGTGCCAGCAGCTTTCGGGGAACCACTGAAGCTTTCTTT. It is translated as CASSFRGTTEAFF.

J is TRBJ2-7 and V is TRBV4-2, with 8 positions matching TRBD2. Looked up from germline, CDR1 is LGHNA and CDR2 is YNFKEQ. This CDR3 spans 17 amino acids. V shed 1 base and J 7 bases; nucleotides not matched to a gene: 15. The CDR3 bases are TGTGCCAGCAGCCAAGGCCAAGGGAGACGGGGGGGTAGGGAGCAGTACTTC. Translation gives CASSQGQGRRGGREQYF.

V gene TRBV28 combines with J gene TRBJ1-3; 7 positions agree with TRBD1. Germline V lookup: CDR1 MDHEN, CDR2 SYDVKM. The CDR3 contains 14 residues. V gave up 6 bases and J gave up 2 bases; unmatched junction bases: 4. CDR3 sequence: CASRGQSPGNTIYF. DNA of the CDR3: TGTGCCAGCAGGGGACAGTCTCCTGGAAACACCATATATTTT. The complete variable domain, with remaining parts taken from reference TRBV28 and TRBJ1-3, reads DVKVTQSSRYLVKRTGEKVFLECVQDMDHENMFWYRQDPGLGLRLIYFSYDVKMKEKGDIPEGYSVSREKKERFSLILESASTNQTSMYLCASRGQSPGNTIYFGEGSWLTVV.

This chain uses TRBV7-3 with TRBJ2-2; 8 positions match TRBD1. With 5 bases clipped from V and 4 bases from J, the junction kept 9 bases outside the gene matches. CDR1 and CDR2 (germline): SGHTA, FQGTGA. The CDR3 has 16 residues. The CDR3 nucleotides read TGTGCCAGCAGCCACCGCCAGGGGGCGGGCACCGGGGAGCTGTTTTTT. Translated, it gives CASSHRQGAGTGELFF. The full variable domain, rest sourced from reference TRBV7-3 and TRBJ2-2, is GAGVSQTPSNKVTEKGKYVELRCDPISGHTALYWYRQSLGQGPEFLIYFQGTGAADDSGLPNDRFFAVRPEGSVSTLKIQRTERGDSAVYLCASSHRQGAGTGELFFGEGSRLTVL.

This clone was picked up a small number of times. The chain recombines TRBV6-6 with TRBJ2-7; the D gene is possibly TRBD1 (6 bases). The CDR3 spans 13 residues. Deletions cut 7 bases from V and 3 bases from J, with 13 bases between. The V gene's germline CDR1 is MNHNY and CDR2 SVGAGI (reference sequence). CDR3 protein: CASTTGMVYEQYF. CDR3 nucleotide sequence: TGTGCCAGCACCACAGGGATGGTCTACGAGCAGTACTTC.

The J gene is TRBJ2-1, the V gene TRBV6-6; D may be TRBD1 (5 bases). Trimming left V 6 bases short and J 6 bases short, with 21 bases between. This CDR3 contains 16 residues. The germline CDR1 and CDR2 sequences are MNHNY and SVGAGI (reference sequence). This CDR3 reads CASRYHLKDRPNEQFF. The CDR3 coding sequence is TGTGCCAGCAGGTACCACCTCAAAGACAGACCCAATGAGCAGTTCTTC.

This sequence joins TRBV6-2 or TRBV6-3 and TRBJ1-2; a weak D match, TRBD1 (6 bases). The length of the CDR3 is 12 residues. Germline V lookup: CDR1 MNHEY, CDR2 SVGEGT. The ends were cut back, 5 bases at V and 3 bases at J, with 7 bases in the middle. As DNA, the CDR3 is TGTGCCAGCAGTAGACAGGACTATGGCTACACCTTC. Amino acids: CASSRQDYGYTF.